These 16 T cell receptor beta chains were all obtained from the same sample, sequenced in a study of cytomegalovirus exposure and HLA in healthy donors. PCR used 60 Vbeta primers and 13 Jbeta primers. TCRdb's table, derived via immunoSEQ multiplex PCR, lists solely in-frame clones and lacks some. The sample includes around 72,000 clones, around 70% of them seen just once. Specimen: PBMCs. All receptors derive from a man aged 40-49 years in good health and CMV-seropositive.

The CDR3 loop is CASSPHKTSSNEQFF. The CDR3 DNA reads as TGTGCCAGCAGTCCCCACAAGACTAGCAGCAATGAGCAGTTCTTC. This chain uses TRBV28 with TRBJ2-1, with 7 bases fitting TRBD2. Per the germline V gene, CDR1 is MDHEN and CDR2 is SYDVKM. Trimming removed 5 bases from V and 6 bases from J; junction bases left unmatched: 10. This CDR3 region has 15 residues.

This clone was observed a single time. The chain combines TRBV7-2 with TRBJ2-7, with TRBD2 identical over 9 bases. Germline CDR1 reads SGHTA; CDR2 reads FQGNSA. The V and J ends lost 1 base and 3 bases, in that order; junction bases with no gene match: 4. CDR3 length: 15 amino acids. The CDR3, as DNA: TGTGCCAGCAGCTTAGTCGCGGGGGGGCTCTACGAGCAGTACTTC. This gives the protein CASSLVAGGLYEQYF.

The chain uses TRBV19 and TRBJ1-5, with a tentative D call TRBD1 (5 bases). This CDR3 spans 16 amino acids. The ends were cut back, 1 base at V and 7 bases at J, with 17 bases in the middle. Germline CDR1 and CDR2: LNHDA and SQIVND (reference sequence). The CDR3 region has the DNA TGTGCCAGTAGTATAGCCTACAGGTCCGCAAAGCAGCCCCAGCATTTT. Its protein product is CASSIAYRSAKQPQHF.

This clone was detected a few times. The chain employs TRBV14 and TRBJ2-2; D is possibly TRBD1 (7 bases). V lost 0 bases and J 4 bases, leaving 12 bases between the germline ends. Germline V gene sequence: CDR1 SGHDN, CDR2 FVKESK. The CDR3 spans 16 residues. The CDR3 is CASSQEEGASTGELFF. CDR3 bases: TGTGCCAGCAGCCAAGAGGAGGGGGCAAGCACCGGGGAGCTGTTTTTT.

V usage is TRBV6-5 and J usage is TRBJ1-3; no definite D call. Trimming pared 8 bases from V and 4 bases from J, leaving 15 bases between. Germline loops: CDR1 MNHEY, CDR2 SVGAGI. The CDR3 is made up of 14 amino acids. The CDR3 region is CASQQNGAGNTIYF. The CDR3 DNA follows: TGTGCCAGCCAACAGAACGGCGCAGGAAACACCATATATTTT.

This chain uses TRBV11-2 with TRBJ2-1; 8 nucleotides align to TRBD2. In germline, CDR1 is SGHAT, CDR2 FQNNGV. The CDR3 totals 15 residues. V shed 5 bases, J shed 1 base, and the junction held 4 bases outside the gene matches. CDR3 DNA: TGTGCCAGCAGCCTAATAGCGGGGTCCTACAATGAGCAGTTCTTC. This encodes CASSLIAGSYNEQFF. Using reference TRBV11-2 and TRBJ2-1 for the parts outside the CDR3, the full variable domain is EAGVAQSPRYKIIEKRQSVAFWCNPISGHATLYWYQQILGQGPKLLIQFQNNGVVDDSQLPKDRFSAERLKGVDSTLKIQPAKLEDSAVYLCASSLIAGSYNEQFFGPGTRLTVL.

The chain links TRBV5-6 to TRBJ2-5, with 8 positions matching TRBD1. The V gene end was trimmed by 1 base and the J gene end by 5 bases; junction bases not matched to a gene: 10. CDR3 length: 16 residues. Germline V CDR1 and CDR2: SGHDT, YYEEEE. The CDR3 nucleotides are TGTGCCAGCAGCTTGTTTCGACAGGGGCCGGGGGAGACCCAGTACTTC. Residues: CASSLFRQGPGETQYF.

The CDR3 DNA reads as TGTGCCACCAGCAGAGCAGGGATTCAGCCCCAGCATTTT. It codes for CATSRAGIQPQHF. This rearrangement joins TRBV15 to TRBJ1-5; TRBD1 might be the D (5 bases). This CDR3 has 13 residues. CDR1 LNHNV and CDR2 YYDKDF come from the germline V gene (reference sequence). V lost 1 base and J lost 6, with 7 bases in between.

The gene calls are TRBV2 and TRBJ2-7; 8 nucleotides align to TRBD1. Germline CDR1 and CDR2: SNHLY and FYNNEI. The ends lost 10 bases at V and 2 bases at J; junction bases unmatched: 7. The CDR3 loop spans 13 amino acids. Here the CDR3 DNA reads TGTGCCACAACGGACAGGGCTACCTACGAGCAGTACTTC. This gives the protein CATTDRATYEQYF. The full variable domain, its missing parts supplied by reference TRBV2 and TRBJ2-7, is EPEVTQTPSHQVTQMGQEVILRCVPISNHLYFYWYRQILGQKVEFLVSFYNNEISEKSEIFDDQFSVERPDGSNFTLKIRSTKLEDSAMYFCATTDRATYEQYFGPGTRLTVT.

The J gene is TRBJ2-2, the V gene TRBV5-4; D is perhaps TRBD1 (5 bases). The germline CDR1 and CDR2 sequences are SGHNT and YYREEE (reference sequence). The CDR3 has 16 residues. Deletions cut 5 bases from V and 0 bases from J, with 14 bases between. The CDR3 sequence is CASRSRWGPNTGELFF. CDR3 DNA sequence: TGTGCCAGCAGGAGCCGATGGGGCCCGAACACCGGGGAGCTGTTTTTT.

The chain joins TRBV2 to TRBJ1-2, with D possibly matching TRBD1 (6 bases). This CDR3 has 11 amino acids. Germline V gene data show CDR1 as SNHLY and CDR2 as FYNNEI. The germline V and J ends were trimmed by 5 bases and 8 bases, with 9 bases remaining between them. In DNA form, the CDR3 reads TGTGCCAGCAGTCGTGGACAGGGCTACACCTTC. Protein product: CASSRGQGYTF.

This chain joins TRBV5-4 and TRBJ2-3; 7 bases match TRBD1. This CDR3 comprises 11 residues. The V segment lost 0 bases and the J segment 14 bases; nucleotides outside the gene matches: 3. CDR1 and CDR2 from the germline V gene are SGHNT and YYREEE (reference sequence). CDR3 nucleotide sequence: TGTGCCAGCAGCTTGGGACAGGGAACGTATTTT. This sequence encodes CASSLGQGTYF.

This sequence joins TRBV13 and TRBJ1-2; D is unclear. Germline CDR1 is PRHDT and CDR2 is FYEKMQ (reference sequence). This CDR3 contains 16 residues. Trimming pared 5 bases from V and 7 bases from J, leaving 23 bases between. CDR3 DNA: TGTGCCAGCAGCCCCAGACGGCTCGGGGAAGTAGCTGGCTACACCTTC. It encodes CASSPRRLGEVAGYTF. Full variable domain (remainder filled in from reference TRBV13 and TRBJ1-2): AAGVIQSPRHLIKEKRETATLKCYPIPRHDTVYWYQQGPGQDPQFLISFYEKMQSDKGSIPDRFSAQQFSDYHSELNMSSLELGDSALYFCASSPRRLGEVAGYTFGSGTRLTVV.

The gene calls are TRBV5-6 and TRBJ2-5, with D perhaps matching TRBD2 (6 bases). The germline V gene encodes CDR1 SGHDT and CDR2 YYEEEE. Between the trimmed V and J ends, which lost 4 bases and 5 bases, there was a span of 15 bases. CDR3 length equals 14 residues. The CDR3 is CASSGLRLAETQYF. Here the CDR3 DNA reads TGTGCCAGCAGCGGTCTACGGCTAGCGGAGACCCAGTACTTC.

Remarks on this clone: Its ends do not fully match the called genes, so a read error is possible. The chain recombines TRBV6-4 with TRBJ1-2; TRBD1 might be the D (5 bases). This CDR3 has 18 amino acids. Germline CDR1 is MRHNA and CDR2 is SNTAGT. The CDR3 DNA reads TGTGCCAGCAGGTTACCGGCAGGGCAAAGTGTCGTCGGCTATGGCTACCCCTTC. This gives the protein CASRLPAGQSVVGYGYPF.

V usage is TRBV19 and J usage is TRBJ1-5, with 8 bases aligning to TRBD1. J lost 8 bases, V lost 5 bases, and 11 bases had no gene match. There are 15 residues in the CDR3. Germline values: CDR1 LNHDA, CDR2 SQIVND (reference sequence). DNA of the CDR3: TGTGCCAGTAGTTCGGGACAGGCGTTTCGGGAGCCCCAGCATTTT. Protein product: CASSSGQAFREPQHF.